The text below deals with one TCR beta chain. This specimen comes from a study of OX40 agonist ivuxolimab in advanced cancers. Study-level information: Patients were over 65% male with ages about 20 to 79, mean 60.

Only in-frame clones appear in the TCRdb table, and some are missing; sequencing was by immunoSEQ multiplex PCR. In the table there are about 53,000 clones, approximately 88% of which are singletons. The V gene end was trimmed by 4 bases and the J gene end by 5 bases; junction bases not matched to a gene: 5. The CDR3 loop spans 15 amino acids. Germline-derived CDR1 and CDR2 are SGHRS and YFSETQ. This TCR was recovered from an adult with an advanced solid tumor such as melanoma, head and neck, liver or kidney cancer. The V and J genes are TRBV5-1 and TRBJ1-4; 10 bases agree with TRBD1. The sequences come from CD4+ or CD8+ T cells sorted from blood, collected in a trial of the OX40 agonist ivuxolimab. The CDR3 sequence is CASSDWDRGNEKLFF. The CDR3 DNA is TGCGCCAGCAGCGACTGGGACAGGGGCAATGAAAAACTGTTTTTT.